One TCR beta chain is described in this entry. The source of the sample is a study of Tregs in tolerant kidney transplant recipients. The protocol was immunoSEQ multiplex PCR, while the TCRdb copy is restricted to in-frame clones and leaves out a portion. The repertoire consists of around 75,000 clones, with 70% to 90% occurring once and the leading ten covering 0.35% to 0.5%. V dropped 3 bases and J dropped 6; count of bases not matched to a gene: 4. The CDR3 consists of 13 residues. The germline V gene encodes CDR1 GTSNPN and CDR2 SVGIG (reference sequence). The chain recombines TRBV30 with TRBJ2-2; 7 bases are a match to TRBD1. This TCR came from a human donor who received a combined kidney and bone marrow transplant. The starting material was CD4+ T cells from blood, obtained before the transplant. CDR3: CAWSGTAPGELFF. The CDR3, as DNA: TGTGCCTGGAGCGGGACAGCCCCCGGGGAGCTGTTTTTT.